These 14 T cell receptor beta chains share one sample of origin, sequenced in a study of blood T cell repertoires in COVID-19. TCRdb's table, derived via immunoSEQ multiplex PCR, lists solely in-frame clones and lacks some. The repertoire has approximately 440,000 clones, roughly 88% of them found once; the top ten carry about 0.63%. The source material was PBMCs or T cells enriched from blood (not recorded which). Receptors were obtained from a man aged 18 to 29 who had recovered from COVID-19.

The table lists this clone with a few counts. The chain couples TRBV28 to TRBJ1-2, with 9 bases lining up with TRBD1. Looked up from germline, CDR1 is MDHEN and CDR2 is SYDVKM. The CDR3 has 17 amino acids. V shed 5 bases, J shed 4 bases, and the junction held 14 bases outside the gene matches. As DNA, the CDR3 is TGTGCCAGCAGTCAAGTTACGGGACAGGGTTCCGTCTATGGCTACACCTTC. Its translation is CASSQVTGQGSVYGYTF.

The chain combines TRBV29-1 with TRBJ1-1, with no clear D. The V end lost 4 bases, the J end lost 1 base, and 7 bases lay between the germline ends. The CDR3 spans 12 residues. Germline CDR1 and CDR2: SQVTM and ANQGSEA. The CDR3 spells CSVGAGNTEAFF. As DNA, the CDR3 is TGCAGCGTTGGGGCCGGGAACACTGAAGCTTTCTTT.

The chain couples TRBV7-2 to TRBJ2-4; D perhaps matches TRBD2 (6 bases). The CDR3 runs 13 residues. The V end lost 6 bases, the J end lost 3 bases, and 9 bases lay between the germline ends. Germline CDR1 reads SGHTA; CDR2 reads FQGNSA. CDR3 loop: CASSRDFKNIQYF. The DNA for the CDR3 is TGTGCCAGCAGTAGGGACTTCAAAAACATTCAGTACTTC.

This chain joins TRBV11-2 and TRBJ2-3, with D possibly TRBD2 on 6 matching bases. V lost 8 bases and J lost 4, with 22 bases in between. Germline assignment: CDR1 SGHAT and CDR2 FQNNGV. This CDR3 contains 16 residues. The CDR3 spells CASQVGLFSEADTQYF. CDR3 DNA: TGTGCCAGCCAAGTAGGACTATTCAGTGAAGCAGATACGCAGTATTTT.

This chain uses TRBV28 with TRBJ1-5; TRBD1 agrees at 7 bases. The CDR3 is 15 residues long. Germline loops: CDR1 MDHEN, CDR2 SYDVKM. V gave up 5 bases and J gave up 4 bases; unmatched junction bases: 8. The CDR3 DNA reads as TGTGCCAGCAGTCTCGGCGGGACAGAGAATCAGCCCCAGCATTTT. The encoded protein is CASSLGGTENQPQHF.

The chain uses TRBV30 and TRBJ1-4; no definite D call. Trimming pared 3 bases from V and 7 bases from J, leaving 6 bases between. The CDR3 contains 11 residues. Germline values: CDR1 GTSNPN, CDR2 SVGIG (reference sequence). This chain's CDR3 is CAWSAGEKLFF. As DNA, the CDR3 is TGTGCCTGGAGCGCCGGTGAAAAACTGTTTTTT.

The chain combines TRBV2 with TRBJ1-2; tentatively, D is TRBD1 (5 bases). Trimming pared 6 bases from V and 2 bases from J, leaving 10 bases between. CDR1 and CDR2 (germline): SNHLY, FYNNEI. The CDR3 totals 13 residues. In DNA form, the CDR3 reads TGTGCCAGCAGCCGGACAAGCAACTATGGCTACACCTTC. It codes for CASSRTSNYGYTF.

Only one count was recorded for this clone. The rearrangement joins TRBV11-2 to TRBJ1-1; D is perhaps TRBD1 (6 bases). This CDR3 is built from 12 residues. V was clipped by 5 bases and J by 10 bases, with 14 bases between them. Germline V CDR1 and CDR2: SGHAT, FQNNGV. CDR3 sequence reads: CASSRMQGGAFF. The CDR3 DNA sequence: TGTGCCAGCAGCCGTATGCAAGGGGGAGCTTTCTTT.

The chain uses TRBV4-1 and TRBJ1-1; D is possibly TRBD1 (5 bases). CDR3 length equals 14 residues. The V gene lost 6 bases and the J gene lost 7 bases, with 18 bases spanning the gap. The germline V gene has CDR1 MGHRA and CDR2 YSYEKL. Written as DNA, the CDR3 is TGCGCCAGCAGAACGATCGGGGGGAATATTGAAGCTTTCTTT. This codes for CASRTIGGNIEAFF.

The chain combines TRBV28 with TRBJ1-1; a possible D gene is TRBD1 (6 bases). Germline loops: CDR1 MDHEN, CDR2 SYDVKM. The V and J ends lost 6 bases and 2 bases respectively, with 10 bases between them. The CDR3 consists of 13 residues. CDR3 bases: TGTGCCAGCAGCTGGACAGCCAACACTGAAGCTTTCTTT. This gives the protein CASSWTANTEAFF.

CDR3 region: CASSQGLAGASRTDTQYF. In DNA form, the CDR3 reads TGTGCCAGCTCACAGGGACTAGCGGGGGCCTCCCGCACAGATACGCAGTATTTT. The V gene is TRBV18, the J gene TRBJ2-3; 14 positions agree with TRBD2. Germline V gene data show CDR1 as KGHSH and CDR2 as LQKENI. The CDR3 consists of 18 residues. V was pared by 4 bases and J by 1 base, with 7 bases of the junction left unmatched.

The V gene is TRBV30, the J gene TRBJ1-2; D is perhaps TRBD1 (5 bases). Trimming took off 0 bases at V and 4 bases at J, with 30 bases between the two ends. The length of the CDR3 is 20 residues. Per the germline V gene, CDR1 is GTSNPN and CDR2 is SVGIG (reference sequence). The CDR3 protein is CAWSVAFAIRQIEPGYGYTF. The CDR3, as DNA: TGTGCCTGGAGTGTAGCTTTCGCAATCCGACAGATCGAGCCGGGCTATGGCTACACCTTC. Variable domain in full (rest from reference TRBV30 and TRBJ1-2): SQTIHQWPATLVQPVGSPLSLECTVEGTSNPNLYWYRQAAGRGLQLLFYSVGIGQISSEVPQNLSASRPQDRQFILSSKKLLLSDSGFYLCAWSVAFAIRQIEPGYGYTFGSGTRLTVV.

V and J are TRBV25-1 and TRBJ1-6, with 8 nucleotides matching TRBD1. Trimming removed 5 bases from V and 9 bases from J; junction bases left unmatched: 9. CDR3 length: 15 residues. Germline V CDR1 and CDR2: MGHDK, SYGVNS. The CDR3 here is CASSPLTGGGSPLHF. CDR3 DNA: TGTGCCAGCAGTCCCCTCACAGGGGGTGGTTCACCCCTCCACTTT.

The chain carries TRBV11-3 and TRBJ2-3; 14 positions match TRBD2. With 4 bases clipped from V and 1 base from J, the junction kept 4 bases outside the gene matches. Germline V gives CDR1 SGHNT, CDR2 YENEEA. The CDR3 runs to 17 residues. CDR3 in DNA: TGTGCCAGCAGCTGGGGGACTAGCGGGGGACGCACAGATACGCAGTATTTT. This codes for CASSWGTSGGRTDTQYF.